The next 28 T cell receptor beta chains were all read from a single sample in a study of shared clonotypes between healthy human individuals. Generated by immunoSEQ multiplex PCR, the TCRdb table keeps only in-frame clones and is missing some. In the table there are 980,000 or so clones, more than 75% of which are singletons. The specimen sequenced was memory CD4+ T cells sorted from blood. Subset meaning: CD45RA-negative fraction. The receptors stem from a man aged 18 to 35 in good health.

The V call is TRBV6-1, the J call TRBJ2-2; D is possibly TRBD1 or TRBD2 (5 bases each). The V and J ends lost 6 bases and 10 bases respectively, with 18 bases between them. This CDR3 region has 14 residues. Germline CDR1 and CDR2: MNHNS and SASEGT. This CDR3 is CASRGDAREKELFF. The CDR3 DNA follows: TGTGCCAGCAGGGGGGACGCGCGAGAAAAGGAGCTGTTTTTT.

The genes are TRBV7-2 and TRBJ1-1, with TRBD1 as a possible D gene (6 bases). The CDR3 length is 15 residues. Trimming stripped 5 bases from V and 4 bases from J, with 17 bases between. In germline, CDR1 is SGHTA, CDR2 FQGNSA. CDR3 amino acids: CASSRQADWGTEAFF. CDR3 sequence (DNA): TGTGCCAGCAGCCGACAGGCAGATTGGGGCACTGAAGCTTTCTTT.

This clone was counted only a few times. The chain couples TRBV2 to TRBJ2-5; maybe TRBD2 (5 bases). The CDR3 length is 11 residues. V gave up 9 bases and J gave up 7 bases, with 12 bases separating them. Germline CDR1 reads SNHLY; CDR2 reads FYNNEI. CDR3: CASTYAGTQYF. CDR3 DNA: TGTGCCAGTACTTATGCGGGGACCCAGTACTTC.

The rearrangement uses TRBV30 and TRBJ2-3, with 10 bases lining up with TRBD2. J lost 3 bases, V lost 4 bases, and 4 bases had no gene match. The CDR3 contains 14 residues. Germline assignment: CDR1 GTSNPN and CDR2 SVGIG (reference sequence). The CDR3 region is CAWTSGGHTDTQYF. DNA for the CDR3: TGTGCCTGGACTAGCGGGGGCCATACAGATACGCAGTATTTT.

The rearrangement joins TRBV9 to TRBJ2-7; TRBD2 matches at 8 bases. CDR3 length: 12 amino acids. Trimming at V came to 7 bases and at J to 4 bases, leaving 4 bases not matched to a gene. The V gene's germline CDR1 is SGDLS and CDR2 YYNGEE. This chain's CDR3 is CASGRGEYEQYF. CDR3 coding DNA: TGTGCCAGCGGGCGGGGGGAGTACGAGCAGTACTTC. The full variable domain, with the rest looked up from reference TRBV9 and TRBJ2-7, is DSGVTQTPKHLITATGQRVTLRCSPRSGDLSVYWYQQSLDQGLQFLIQYYNGEERAKGNILERFSAQQFPDLHSELNLSSLELGDSALYFCASGRGEYEQYFGPGTRLTVT.

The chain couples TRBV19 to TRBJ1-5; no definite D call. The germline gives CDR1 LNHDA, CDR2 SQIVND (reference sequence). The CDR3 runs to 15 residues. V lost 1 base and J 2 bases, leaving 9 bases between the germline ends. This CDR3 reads CASSIGSPGNQPQHF. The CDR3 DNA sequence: TGTGCCAGTAGTATAGGGAGTCCGGGCAATCAGCCCCAGCATTTT.

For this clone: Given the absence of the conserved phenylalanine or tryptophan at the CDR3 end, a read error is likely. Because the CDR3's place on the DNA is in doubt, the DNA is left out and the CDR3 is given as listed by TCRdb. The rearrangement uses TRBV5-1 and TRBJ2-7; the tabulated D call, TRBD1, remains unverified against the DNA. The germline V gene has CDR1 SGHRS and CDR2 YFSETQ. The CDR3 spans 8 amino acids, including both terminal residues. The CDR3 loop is CASSLPRA.

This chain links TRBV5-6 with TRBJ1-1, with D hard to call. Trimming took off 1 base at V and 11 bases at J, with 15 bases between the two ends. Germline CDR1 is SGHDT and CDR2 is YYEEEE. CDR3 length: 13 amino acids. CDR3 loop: CASSLFGIGYAFF. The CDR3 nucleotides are TGTGCCAGCAGCTTGTTTGGGATCGGTTACGCTTTCTTT.

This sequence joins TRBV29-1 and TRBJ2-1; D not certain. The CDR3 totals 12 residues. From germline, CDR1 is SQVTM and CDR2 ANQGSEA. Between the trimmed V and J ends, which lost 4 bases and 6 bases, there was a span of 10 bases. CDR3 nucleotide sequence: TGCAGCGTTGTCCAGGCCCTCAATGAGCAGTTCTTC. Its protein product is CSVVQALNEQFF.

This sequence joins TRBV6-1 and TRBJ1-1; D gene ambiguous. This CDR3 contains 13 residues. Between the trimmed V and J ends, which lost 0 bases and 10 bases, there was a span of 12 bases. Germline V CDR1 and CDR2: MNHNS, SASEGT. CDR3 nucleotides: TGTGCCAGCAGTGAAGCGCCGAGTCGGGGAGCTTTCTTT. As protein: CASSEAPSRGAFF.

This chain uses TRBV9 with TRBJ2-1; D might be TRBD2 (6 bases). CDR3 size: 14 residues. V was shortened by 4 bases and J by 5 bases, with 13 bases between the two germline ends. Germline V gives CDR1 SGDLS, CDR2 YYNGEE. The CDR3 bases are TGTGCCAGCAGCAGACGGGGACTCGACAATGAGCAGTTCTTC. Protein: CASSRRGLDNEQFF.

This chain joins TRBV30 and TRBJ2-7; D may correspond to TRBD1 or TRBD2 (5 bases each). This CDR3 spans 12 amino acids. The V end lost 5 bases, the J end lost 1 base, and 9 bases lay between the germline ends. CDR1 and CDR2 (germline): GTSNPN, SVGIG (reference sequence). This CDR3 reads CAWGGSSYEQYF. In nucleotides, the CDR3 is TGTGCCTGGGGGGGAAGTTCCTACGAGCAGTACTTC.

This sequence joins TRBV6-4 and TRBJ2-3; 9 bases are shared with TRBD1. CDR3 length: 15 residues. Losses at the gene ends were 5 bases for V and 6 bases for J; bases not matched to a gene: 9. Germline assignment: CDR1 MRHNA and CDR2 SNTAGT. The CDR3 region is CASSISGTGMDTQYF. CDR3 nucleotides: TGTGCCAGCAGTATTTCCGGGACAGGGATGGATACGCAGTATTTT.

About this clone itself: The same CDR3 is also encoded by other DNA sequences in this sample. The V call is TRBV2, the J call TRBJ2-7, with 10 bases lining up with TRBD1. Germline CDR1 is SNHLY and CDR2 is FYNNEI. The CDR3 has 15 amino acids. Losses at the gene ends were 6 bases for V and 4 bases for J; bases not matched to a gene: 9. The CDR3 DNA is TGTGCCAGCAGAGCGATCCGGACAGGGGGTTACGAGCAGTACTTC. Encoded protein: CASRAIRTGGYEQYF.

CDR3 nucleotides: TGTGCCAGCAGCTTAGGGGTCGGGCCCCGCACCGGGGAGCTGTTTTTT. Translated, it gives CASSLGVGPRTGELFF. The chain is built from TRBV7-2 and TRBJ2-2; no firm D call. Germline-derived CDR1 and CDR2 are SGHTA and FQGNSA. V was clipped by 1 base and J by 4 bases, with 13 bases between them. CDR3 length: 16 amino acids. Variable domain in full (rest from reference TRBV7-2 and TRBJ2-2): GAGVSQSPSNKVTEKGKDVELRCDPISGHTALYWYRQSLGQGLEFLIYFQGNSAPDKSGLPSDRFSAERTGGSVSTLTIQRTQQEDSAVYLCASSLGVGPRTGELFFGEGSRLTVL.

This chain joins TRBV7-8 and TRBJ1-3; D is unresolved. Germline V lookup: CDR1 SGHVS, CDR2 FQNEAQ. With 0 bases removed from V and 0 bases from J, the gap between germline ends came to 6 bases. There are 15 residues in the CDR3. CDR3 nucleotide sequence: TGTGCCAGCAGCTTAGCAGCCCACTCTGGAAACACCATATATTTT. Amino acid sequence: CASSLAAHSGNTIYF.

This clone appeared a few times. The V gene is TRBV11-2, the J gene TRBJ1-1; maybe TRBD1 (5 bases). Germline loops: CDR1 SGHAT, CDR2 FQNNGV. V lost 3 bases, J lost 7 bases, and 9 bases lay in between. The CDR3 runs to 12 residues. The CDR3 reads CASSLGPFEAFF. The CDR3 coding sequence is TGTGCCAGCAGCTTGGGACCGTTTGAAGCTTTCTTT.

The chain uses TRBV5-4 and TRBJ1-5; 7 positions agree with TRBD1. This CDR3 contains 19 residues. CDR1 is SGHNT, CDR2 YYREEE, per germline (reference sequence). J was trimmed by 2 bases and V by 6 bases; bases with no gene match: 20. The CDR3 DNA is TGTGCCAGCAACTTCGGCGTGGGGAATAGGGGGCGCGGCAATCAGCCCCAGCATTTT. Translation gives CASNFGVGNRGRGNQPQHF.

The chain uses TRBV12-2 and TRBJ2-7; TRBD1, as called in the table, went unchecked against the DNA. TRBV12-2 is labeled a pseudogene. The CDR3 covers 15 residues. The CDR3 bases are TGTGCAAGTCGCTTAGTGGACAGGGTAGGGTACGAGCAGTACTTC. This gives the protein CASRLVDRVGYEQYF.

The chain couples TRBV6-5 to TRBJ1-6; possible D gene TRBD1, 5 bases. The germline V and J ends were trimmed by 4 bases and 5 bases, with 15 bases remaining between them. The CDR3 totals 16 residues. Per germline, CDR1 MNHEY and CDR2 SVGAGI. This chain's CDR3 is CASSFAPGLNNSPLHF. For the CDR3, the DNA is TGTGCCAGCAGTTTTGCCCCGGGACTTAATAATTCACCCCTCCACTTT.

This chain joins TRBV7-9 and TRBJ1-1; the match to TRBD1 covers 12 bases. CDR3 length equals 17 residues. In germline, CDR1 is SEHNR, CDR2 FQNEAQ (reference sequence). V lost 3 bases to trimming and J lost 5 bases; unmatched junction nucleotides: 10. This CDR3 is CASSFPGTGGGETEAFF. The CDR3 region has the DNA TGTGCCAGCAGCTTCCCCGGGACAGGGGGCGGCGAAACTGAAGCTTTCTTT.

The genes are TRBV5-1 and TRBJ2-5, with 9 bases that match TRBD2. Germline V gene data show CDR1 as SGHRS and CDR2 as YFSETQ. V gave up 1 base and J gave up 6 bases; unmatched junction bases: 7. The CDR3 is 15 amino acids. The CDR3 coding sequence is TGCGCCAGCAGCTTGAGGACTAGCGAAGGGAAGACCCAGTACTTC. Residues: CASSLRTSEGKTQYF.

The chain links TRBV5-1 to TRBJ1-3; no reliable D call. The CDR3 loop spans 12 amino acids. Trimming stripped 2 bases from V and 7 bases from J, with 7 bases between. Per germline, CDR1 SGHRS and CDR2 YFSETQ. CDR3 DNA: TGCGCCAGCAGCTTCGCCGGGAACACCATATATTTT. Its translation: CASSFAGNTIYF. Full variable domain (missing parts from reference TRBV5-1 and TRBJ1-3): KAGVTQTPRYLIKTRGQQVTLSCSPISGHRSVSWYQQTPGQGLQFLFEYFSETQRNKGNFPGRFSGRQFSNSRSEMNVSTLELGDSALYLCASSFAGNTIYFGEGSWLTVV.

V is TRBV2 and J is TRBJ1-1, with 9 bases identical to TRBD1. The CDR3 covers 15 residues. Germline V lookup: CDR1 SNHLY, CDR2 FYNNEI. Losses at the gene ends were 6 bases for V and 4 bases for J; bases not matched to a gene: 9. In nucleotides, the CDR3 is TGTGCCAGCAGCTTCGGACAGGGGACCGGCACTGAAGCTTTCTTT. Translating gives CASSFGQGTGTEAFF.

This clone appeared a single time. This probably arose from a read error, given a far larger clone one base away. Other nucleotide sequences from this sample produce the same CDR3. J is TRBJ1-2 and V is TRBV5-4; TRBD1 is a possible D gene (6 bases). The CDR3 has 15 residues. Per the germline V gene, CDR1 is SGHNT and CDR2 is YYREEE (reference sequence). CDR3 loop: CASSSLWGGNYGYTF. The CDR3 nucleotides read TGTGCCAGTAGCTCCCTATGGGGGGGCAACTATGGCTACACCTTC.

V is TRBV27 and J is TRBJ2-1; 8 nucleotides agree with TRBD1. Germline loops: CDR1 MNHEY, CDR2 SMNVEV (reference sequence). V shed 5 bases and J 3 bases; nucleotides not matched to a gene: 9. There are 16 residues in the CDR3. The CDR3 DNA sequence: TGTGCCAGCAGTAGCCGGACAGGGAAGAACTACAATGAGCAGTTCTTC. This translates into CASSSRTGKNYNEQFF.

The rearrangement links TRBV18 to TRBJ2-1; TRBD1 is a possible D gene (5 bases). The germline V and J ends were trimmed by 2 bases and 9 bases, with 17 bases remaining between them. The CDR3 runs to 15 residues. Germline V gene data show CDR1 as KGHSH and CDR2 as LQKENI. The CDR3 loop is CASSPLGAKASEQFF. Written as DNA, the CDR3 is TGTGCCAGCTCACCATTAGGGGCCAAGGCGAGTGAGCAGTTCTTC.

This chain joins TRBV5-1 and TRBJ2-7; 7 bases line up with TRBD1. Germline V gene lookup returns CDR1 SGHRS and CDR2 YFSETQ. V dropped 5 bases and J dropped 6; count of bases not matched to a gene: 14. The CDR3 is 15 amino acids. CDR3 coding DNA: TGCGCCAGCAGGAAGGTTGAGACAGGGATCCCCGAGCAGTACTTC. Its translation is CASRKVETGIPEQYF.